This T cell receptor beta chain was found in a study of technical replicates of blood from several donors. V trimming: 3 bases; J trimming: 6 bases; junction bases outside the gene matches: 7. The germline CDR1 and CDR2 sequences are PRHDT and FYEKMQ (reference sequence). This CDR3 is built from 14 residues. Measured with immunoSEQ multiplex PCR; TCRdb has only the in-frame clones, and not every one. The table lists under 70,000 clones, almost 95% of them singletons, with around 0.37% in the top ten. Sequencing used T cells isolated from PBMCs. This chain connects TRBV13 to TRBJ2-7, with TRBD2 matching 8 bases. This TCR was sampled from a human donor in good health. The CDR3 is CASSFFGGRCEQYF. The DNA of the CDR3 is TGTGCCAGCAGCTTTTTCGGCGGGAGGTGCGAGCAGTACTTC.